This T cell receptor (beta chain) was documented in a study of T cells after posttransplantation cyclophosphamide. Study-wide results and caveats: TRB clonality was highly associated with recipient CMV seropositivity and reactivation.

This CDR3 has 15 residues. The germline V gene encodes CDR1 MDHEN and CDR2 SYDVKM. Germline trimming cut 6 bases from V and 0 bases from J; bases unmatched to any gene: 4. Measured with immunoSEQ multiplex PCR; TCRdb has only the in-frame clones, and not every one. This table has about 32,000 clones, about 89% appearing once. To note about this clone: Its antigen is not identified.

The naive gate required viable CD3+CD4+ or CD3+CD8+ cells with CCR7+CD45RA+CD45RO-CD95-CD27+CD28+ phenotype. This receptor was obtained from a woman aged 60-75 years in good health, CMV-negative, and a related stem cell transplant donor. The sample taken for sequencing was naive CD4+ T cells sorted from PBMCs. This chain links TRBV28 with TRBJ1-4; TRBD1 matches at 7 bases. The CDR3 DNA reads as TGTGCCAGCAGAAGACAGGGAACAACTAATGAAAAACTGTTTTTT. Its protein product is CASRRQGTTNEKLFF.